A selection of T cell receptor beta chains follows, all from one sample in a study of early T cells in non-severe SARS-CoV-2 infection. TCRdb ran MiXCR on the 5' RACE reads and lists one entry per CDR3 protein. Seen here are tens of thousands of distinct CDR3 sequences, roughly 12% observed once, and the top ten hold roughly 4.3%. The sequenced material came from whole blood. The receptor source for this set is an adult who was a healthcare worker with PCR-confirmed SARS-CoV-2 infection or an uninfected control (not recorded which). The CDR3 runs from the conserved cysteine through the conserved F or W. The D gene is left open where the match is weak. Clone sizes are given selectively: once, few, many, or a class where the clone is expanded.

v_call: TRBV7-2
d_call: .
clone_size: .
j_call: TRBJ2-5
cdr3_nt: TGTGCCAGCAGCTTGGGCAGGGGAAGTGAGACCCAGTACTTC
cdr3_aa: CASSLGRGSETQYF

v_call: TRBV25-1
d_call: TRBD1
clone_size: few
j_call: TRBJ2-5
cdr3_nt: TGTGCCAGCAGTGAATATCAGGGGGTGGAGACCCAGTACTTC
cdr3_aa: CASSEYQGVETQYF

v_call: TRBV20-1
d_call: TRBD2
clone_size: .
j_call: TRBJ2-3
cdr3_nt: TGCAGTGCTAGTTCCCGGGGGGGTCGCAGGGATAGGCAGTATTTT
cdr3_aa: CSASSRGGRRDRQYF

v_call: TRBV27
d_call: TRBD1
clone_size: many
j_call: TRBJ2-7
cdr3_nt: TGTGCCAGCAGTCGACAGGGGGCGAATAATCGTGAGCAGTACTTC
cdr3_aa: CASSRQGANNREQYF

v_call: TRBV29-1
d_call: .
clone_size: many
j_call: TRBJ1-1
cdr3_nt: TGCAGCGTTGTGGTCGGATCGAACACTGAAGCTTTCTTT
cdr3_aa: CSVVVGSNTEAFF

v_call: TRBV6-5
d_call: TRBD2
clone_size: .
j_call: TRBJ2-1
cdr3_nt: TGTGCCAGCAGTTACTCGTTAGCGGGGGCCCCTTCCTACAATGAGCAGTTCTTC
cdr3_aa: CASSYSLAGAPSYNEQFF

v_call: TRBV7-9
d_call: TRBD1
clone_size: .
j_call: TRBJ1-4
cdr3_nt: TGTGCCAGCAGTTCCGGACAGGCGGGGGATGAAAAACTTTTTTTT
cdr3_aa: CASSSGQAGDEKLFF

v_call: TRBV10-1
d_call: .
clone_size: medium-sized
j_call: TRBJ2-1
cdr3_nt: TGCGCCAGCAGTGAGTTAGATAACGAGCAGTTCTTC
cdr3_aa: CASSELDNEQFF

v_call: TRBV12-3/TRBV12-4
d_call: .
clone_size: many
j_call: TRBJ2-1
cdr3_nt: TGTGCCAGCAGTTATCCGGGAAATGAGCAGTTCTTC
cdr3_aa: CASSYPGNEQFF

v_call: TRBV2
d_call: TRBD1
clone_size: few
j_call: TRBJ1-1
cdr3_nt: TGTGCCAGCAGTGACGGACAGGGGAGTACTGAAGCTTTCTTT
cdr3_aa: CASSDGQGSTEAFF

v_call: TRBV29-1
d_call: TRBD2
clone_size: many
j_call: TRBJ2-7
cdr3_nt: TGCAGCGTTGCGGGGAAAGCGGGAAATACCTACGAGCAGTACTTC
cdr3_aa: CSVAGKAGNTYEQYF

v_call: TRBV6-1
d_call: .
clone_size: few
j_call: TRBJ1-5
cdr3_nt: TGTGCCAGCAGAGGGGACAACCTATACTATCAGCCCCAGCATTTT
cdr3_aa: CASRGDNLYYQPQHF

v_call: TRBV6-5
d_call: TRBD2
clone_size: few
j_call: TRBJ2-6
cdr3_nt: TGTGCCAGCACAGACACCCTCCCGGGACTAAGCTCTGGGGCCAACGTCCTGACTTTC
cdr3_aa: CASTDTLPGLSSGANVLTF

v_call: TRBV30
d_call: TRBD1
clone_size: few
j_call: TRBJ2-3
cdr3_nt: TGTGCCTGGAGCGAGACAGGGGGCGCAGATACGCAGTATTTT
cdr3_aa: CAWSETGGADTQYF

v_call: TRBV30
d_call: TRBD1
clone_size: few
j_call: TRBJ2-2
cdr3_nt: TGTGCCTGGACGCAGGGGGCATACGACACCGGGGAGCTGTTTTTT
cdr3_aa: CAWTQGAYDTGELFF

v_call: TRBV6-5
d_call: .
clone_size: .
j_call: TRBJ2-1
cdr3_nt: TGTGCCAGCAGTTCCTCCCCCCAGAGGGCCGCCTACAATGAGCAGTTCTTC
cdr3_aa: CASSSSPQRAAYNEQFF

v_call: TRBV14
d_call: .
clone_size: few
j_call: TRBJ2-7
cdr3_nt: TGTGCCAGCAGCCAAGTAGAGATCCGGACAGCGATCCCCTACGAGCAGTACTTC
cdr3_aa: CASSQVEIRTAIPYEQYF

v_call: TRBV2
d_call: .
clone_size: many
j_call: TRBJ2-7
cdr3_nt: TGTGCCAGCAGTGAATTACAGGGTATAGACGAGCAGTACTTC
cdr3_aa: CASSELQGIDEQYF

v_call: TRBV2
d_call: .
clone_size: few
j_call: TRBJ1-5
cdr3_nt: TGTGCCAGCACTTTCCAGTATAGCAATCAGCCCCAGCATTTT
cdr3_aa: CASTFQYSNQPQHF

v_call: TRBV7-9
d_call: .
clone_size: .
j_call: TRBJ2-3
cdr3_nt: TGTGCCAGCAGTGAGACAGATACGCAGTATTTT
cdr3_aa: CASSETDTQYF

v_call: TRBV7-9
d_call: TRBD1
clone_size: .
j_call: TRBJ2-7
cdr3_nt: TGTGCCAGCAGCCAGATGGGGGCAGGACAGGTGGTCTTGGAGCAGTACTTC
cdr3_aa: CASSQMGAGQVVLEQYF

v_call: TRBV2
d_call: TRBD1
clone_size: few
j_call: TRBJ2-1
cdr3_nt: TGTGCCAGCAGCGACTATGGACAGGGGCGGCACTTC
cdr3_aa: CASSDYGQGRHF

v_call: TRBV2
d_call: TRBD1
clone_size: few
j_call: TRBJ2-1
cdr3_nt: TGTGCCAGCAGTGATTCAACGGACAGGGTTTACGGGACGGGTTACAATGAGCAGTTCTTC
cdr3_aa: CASSDSTDRVYGTGYNEQFF

v_call: TRBV6-2/TRBV6-3
d_call: .
clone_size: .
j_call: TRBJ1-6
cdr3_nt: TGTGCCATAAGGGGCCCGAGCTCCTATAATTCACCCCTCCACTTT
cdr3_aa: CAIRGPSSYNSPLHF

v_call: TRBV6-1
d_call: TRBD1
clone_size: few
j_call: TRBJ1-4
cdr3_nt: TGTGCCAGCAGCGAACAGACAGGGTGGAATGAAAAACTGTTTTTT
cdr3_aa: CASSEQTGWNEKLFF

v_call: TRBV3-1
d_call: TRBD2
clone_size: .
j_call: TRBJ2-1
cdr3_nt: TGTGCCAGCAGACCGACTAGCGGGGACTACAATGAGCAGTTCTTC
cdr3_aa: CASRPTSGDYNEQFF

v_call: TRBV5-5
d_call: .
clone_size: few
j_call: TRBJ2-2
cdr3_nt: TGTGCCAGCAGCTTGAGGAACACCGGGGAGCTGTTTTTT
cdr3_aa: CASSLRNTGELFF

v_call: TRBV7-9
d_call: TRBD1
clone_size: few
j_call: TRBJ1-4
cdr3_nt: TGTGCCAGCAGCTCCGGACAGGGGAATGAAAAACTGTTTTTT
cdr3_aa: CASSSGQGNEKLFF

v_call: TRBV20-1
d_call: .
clone_size: .
j_call: TRBJ1-4
cdr3_nt: TGCAGTGCTAGAGGCCTCCGTGGACGTAGTAATGAAAAACTGTTTTTT
cdr3_aa: CSARGLRGRSNEKLFF

v_call: TRBV6-6
d_call: .
clone_size: .
j_call: TRBJ2-2
cdr3_nt: TGTGCCAGCAGTTACCCCGACCGGACCGGGGAGCTGTTTTTT
cdr3_aa: CASSYPDRTGELFF

v_call: TRBV5-1
d_call: .
clone_size: few
j_call: TRBJ2-6
cdr3_nt: TGCGCCAGCAGCCCGGACTCTGGGGCCAACGTCCTGACTTTC
cdr3_aa: CASSPDSGANVLTF

v_call: TRBV9
d_call: .
clone_size: many
j_call: TRBJ2-1
cdr3_nt: TGTGCCAGCAGCGAAGGAAGGGATCACAATGAGCAGTTCTTC
cdr3_aa: CASSEGRDHNEQFF

v_call: TRBV7-2
d_call: TRBD1
clone_size: .
j_call: TRBJ2-2
cdr3_nt: TGTGCCAGCAGCTTCAATCGGGACAGTGGGCTGTTTTTT
cdr3_aa: CASSFNRDSGLFF

v_call: TRBV28
d_call: .
clone_size: few
j_call: TRBJ2-3
cdr3_nt: TGTGCCAGCAGTTACCCAATCTTCCCTGACTCCTCCAGCACAGATACGCAGTATTTT
cdr3_aa: CASSYPIFPDSSSTDTQYF

v_call: TRBV29-1
d_call: TRBD2
clone_size: few
j_call: TRBJ2-1
cdr3_nt: TGCAGCGTAGATATCGGGAGGGGCTCCTACAATGAGCAGTTCTTC
cdr3_aa: CSVDIGRGSYNEQFF

v_call: TRBV12-3/TRBV12-4
d_call: .
clone_size: .
j_call: TRBJ1-6
cdr3_nt: TGTGCCAGCAGTCAAAGGGACGGTAATTCACCCCTCCACTTT
cdr3_aa: CASSQRDGNSPLHF

v_call: TRBV11-3
d_call: .
clone_size: many
j_call: TRBJ2-1
cdr3_nt: TGTGCCAGCAGCCCGGGAGTGGGGCAGTTCTTC
cdr3_aa: CASSPGVGQFF

v_call: TRBV5-1
d_call: .
clone_size: .
j_call: TRBJ2-7
cdr3_nt: TGCGCCAGCAGCGGACAGCTATACGAGCAGTACTTC
cdr3_aa: CASSGQLYEQYF

v_call: TRBV7-9
d_call: .
clone_size: few
j_call: TRBJ2-1
cdr3_nt: TGTGCCAGCAGCCTATCCACCAGGGGTAGTCTGTTCTTC
cdr3_aa: CASSLSTRGSLFF

v_call: TRBV7-8
d_call: TRBD2
clone_size: many
j_call: TRBJ2-3
cdr3_nt: TGTGCCAGCAGTACTACTAGCGGGAGCACAGATACGCAGTATTTT
cdr3_aa: CASSTTSGSTDTQYF

v_call: TRBV27
d_call: TRBD2
clone_size: few
j_call: TRBJ2-1
cdr3_nt: TGTGCCAGCAGTAGAGCGGGGCAATATGGCTTGCACTACAATGAGCAGTTCTTC
cdr3_aa: CASSRAGQYGLHYNEQFF

v_call: TRBV13
d_call: .
clone_size: few
j_call: TRBJ2-5
cdr3_nt: TGTGCCAGCAGCTTAGGGGAGGGAACCCAAGAGACCCAGTACTTC
cdr3_aa: CASSLGEGTQETQYF

v_call: TRBV7-9
d_call: .
clone_size: .
j_call: TRBJ1-6
cdr3_nt: TGTGCCAGCAGGCATGGTGGTAATTCACCCCTCCACTTT
cdr3_aa: CASRHGGNSPLHF

v_call: TRBV21-1
d_call: .
clone_size: few
j_call: TRBJ2-3
cdr3_nt: TGTGCCAGCAGTGTCCATGTTCGTCCCATCACAGATACGCAGTATTTT
cdr3_aa: CASSVHVRPITDTQYF

v_call: TRBV6-6
d_call: .
clone_size: .
j_call: TRBJ2-5
cdr3_nt: TGTGCCAGCCGGGTCAACCAAGAGACCCAGTACTTC
cdr3_aa: CASRVNQETQYF

v_call: TRBV10-3
d_call: .
clone_size: .
j_call: TRBJ2-7
cdr3_nt: TGTGCCATCGGATCAGGAGTGACCTACGAGCAGTACTTC
cdr3_aa: CAIGSGVTYEQYF

v_call: TRBV20-1
d_call: .
clone_size: many
j_call: TRBJ1-4
cdr3_nt: TGCAGTGCTAAGGGACACCTTATTGAAAAACTGTTTTTT
cdr3_aa: CSAKGHLIEKLFF

v_call: TRBV7-8
d_call: .
clone_size: many
j_call: TRBJ2-1
cdr3_nt: TGTGCCAGCAGCTCCCAGTCCTACAATGAGCAGTTCTTC
cdr3_aa: CASSSQSYNEQFF

v_call: TRBV20-1
d_call: TRBD2
clone_size: many
j_call: TRBJ2-7
cdr3_nt: TGCAGTGCCGAGATAGCGGGGAGCTCCTACGAGCAGTACTTC
cdr3_aa: CSAEIAGSSYEQYF

v_call: TRBV5-1
d_call: TRBD1
clone_size: few
j_call: TRBJ1-1
cdr3_nt: TGCGCCAGCAGCTTCACCGGGACAGGGGACACTGAAGCTTTCTTT
cdr3_aa: CASSFTGTGDTEAFF

v_call: TRBV3-1
d_call: TRBD2
clone_size: many
j_call: TRBJ2-1
cdr3_nt: TGTGCCAGCAGCCAAGAAGGCCTCGGGGGGGAGGTCGGCTACAATGAGCAGTTCTTC
cdr3_aa: CASSQEGLGGEVGYNEQFF

v_call: TRBV3-1
d_call: .
clone_size: .
j_call: TRBJ1-1
cdr3_nt: TGTGCCAGCAGCCAAGATCGTCAGGGGGCTTTCTTT
cdr3_aa: CASSQDRQGAFF

v_call: TRBV18
d_call: .
clone_size: many
j_call: TRBJ1-5
cdr3_nt: TGTGCCAGCTCACCGGGCAGGGGCGGCAATCAGCCCCAGCATTTT
cdr3_aa: CASSPGRGGNQPQHF

v_call: TRBV2
d_call: .
clone_size: few
j_call: TRBJ2-5
cdr3_nt: TGTGCCAGCAGTGATATGCCGGGGCGGCAAGAGACCCAGTACTTC
cdr3_aa: CASSDMPGRQETQYF

v_call: TRBV2
d_call: .
clone_size: .
j_call: TRBJ2-7
cdr3_nt: TGTGCCAGCAGATTAAGGACGGGACATTTTTCCGAGCAGTACTTC
cdr3_aa: CASRLRTGHFSEQYF

v_call: TRBV4-1
d_call: .
clone_size: few
j_call: TRBJ2-1
cdr3_nt: TGCGCCAGCAGCCGAGAGTTTAGCTCCTACAATGAGCAGTTCTTC
cdr3_aa: CASSREFSSYNEQFF

v_call: TRBV24-1
d_call: .
clone_size: few
j_call: TRBJ2-3
cdr3_nt: TGTGCCACCAGTGATTTGTTTGACAGCACAGATACGCAGTATTTT
cdr3_aa: CATSDLFDSTDTQYF